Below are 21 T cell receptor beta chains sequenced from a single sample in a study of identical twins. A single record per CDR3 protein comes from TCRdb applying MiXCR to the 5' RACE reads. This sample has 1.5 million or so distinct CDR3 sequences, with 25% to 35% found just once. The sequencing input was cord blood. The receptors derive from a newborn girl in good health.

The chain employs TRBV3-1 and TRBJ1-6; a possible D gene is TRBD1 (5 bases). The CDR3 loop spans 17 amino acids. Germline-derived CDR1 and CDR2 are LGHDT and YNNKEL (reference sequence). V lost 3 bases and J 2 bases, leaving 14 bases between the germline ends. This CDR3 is CASSHIAGTPYNSPLHF. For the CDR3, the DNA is TGTGCCAGCAGCCACATTGCCGGGACCCCCTATAATTCACCCCTCCACTTT.

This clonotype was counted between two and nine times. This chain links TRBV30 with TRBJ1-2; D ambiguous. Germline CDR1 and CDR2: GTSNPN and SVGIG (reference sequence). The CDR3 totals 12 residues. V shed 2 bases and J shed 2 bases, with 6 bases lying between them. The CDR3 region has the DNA TGTGCCTGGAGTCGGCAGAACTATGGCTACACCTTC. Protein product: CAWSRQNYGYTF.

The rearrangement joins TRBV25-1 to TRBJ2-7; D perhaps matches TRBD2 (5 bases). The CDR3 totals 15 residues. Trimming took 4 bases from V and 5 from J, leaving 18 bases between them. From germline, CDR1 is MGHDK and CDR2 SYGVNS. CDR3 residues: CASSGSISSRDEQYF. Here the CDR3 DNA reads TGTGCCAGCAGTGGCTCGATCTCCTCGCGGGACGAGCAGTACTTC.

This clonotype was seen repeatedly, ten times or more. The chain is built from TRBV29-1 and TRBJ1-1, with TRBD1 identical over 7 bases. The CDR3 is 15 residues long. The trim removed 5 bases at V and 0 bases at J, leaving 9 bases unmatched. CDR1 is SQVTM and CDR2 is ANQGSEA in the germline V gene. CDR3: CSVRDRPSMNTEAFF. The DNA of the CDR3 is TGCAGCGTTCGGGACAGACCTTCGATGAACACTGAAGCTTTCTTT.

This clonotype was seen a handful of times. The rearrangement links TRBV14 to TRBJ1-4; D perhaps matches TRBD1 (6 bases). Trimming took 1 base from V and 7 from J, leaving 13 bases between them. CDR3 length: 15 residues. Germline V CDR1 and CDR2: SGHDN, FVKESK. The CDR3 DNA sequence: TGTGCCAGCAGCCAAGTGGGGGGGCGCCTTGAAAAACTGTTTTTT. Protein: CASSQVGGRLEKLFF.

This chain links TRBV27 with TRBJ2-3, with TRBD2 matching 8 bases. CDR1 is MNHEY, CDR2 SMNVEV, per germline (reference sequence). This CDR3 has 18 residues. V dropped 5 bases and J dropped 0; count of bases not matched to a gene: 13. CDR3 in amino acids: CASSLRLARSRSTDTQYF. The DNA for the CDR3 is TGTGCCAGCAGTCTACGACTAGCGCGGTCCCGTAGCACAGATACGCAGTATTTT.

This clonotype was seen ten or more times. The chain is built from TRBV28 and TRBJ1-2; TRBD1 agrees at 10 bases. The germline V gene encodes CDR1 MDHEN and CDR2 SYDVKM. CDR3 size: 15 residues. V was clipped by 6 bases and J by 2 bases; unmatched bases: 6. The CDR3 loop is CASSPQGQGNYGYTF. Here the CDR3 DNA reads TGTGCCAGCAGCCCACAGGGACAGGGGAACTATGGCTACACCTTC.

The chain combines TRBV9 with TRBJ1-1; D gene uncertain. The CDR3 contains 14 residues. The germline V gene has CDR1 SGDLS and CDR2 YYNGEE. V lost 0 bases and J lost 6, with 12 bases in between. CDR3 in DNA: TGTGCCAGCAGCGTAGGGGGAGGGCCTTCTGAAGCTTTCTTT. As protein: CASSVGGGPSEAFF.

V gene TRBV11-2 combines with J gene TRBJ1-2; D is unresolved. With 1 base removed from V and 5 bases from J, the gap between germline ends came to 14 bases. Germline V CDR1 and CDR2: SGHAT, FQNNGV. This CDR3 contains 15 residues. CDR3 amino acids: CASSLGFGKGYGYTF. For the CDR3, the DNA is TGTGCCAGCAGCTTAGGATTTGGGAAGGGTTATGGCTACACCTTC.

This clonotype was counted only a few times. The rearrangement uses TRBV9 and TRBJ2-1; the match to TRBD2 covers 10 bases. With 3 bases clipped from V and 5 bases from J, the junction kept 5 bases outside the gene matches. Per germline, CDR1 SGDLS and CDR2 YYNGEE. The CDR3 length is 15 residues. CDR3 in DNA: TGTGCCAGCAGCGCTAGCGGGAGAGTCCACAATGAGCAGTTCTTC. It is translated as CASSASGRVHNEQFF.

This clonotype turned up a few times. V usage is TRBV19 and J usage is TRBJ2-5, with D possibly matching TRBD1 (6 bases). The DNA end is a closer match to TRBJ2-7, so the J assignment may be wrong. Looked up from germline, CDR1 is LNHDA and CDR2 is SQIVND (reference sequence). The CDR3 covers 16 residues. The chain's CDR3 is CASSITPFGQLAEQYF. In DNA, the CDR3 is TGTGCCAGTAGTATAACCCCCTTTGGACAGCTCGCCGAGCAGTACTTC.

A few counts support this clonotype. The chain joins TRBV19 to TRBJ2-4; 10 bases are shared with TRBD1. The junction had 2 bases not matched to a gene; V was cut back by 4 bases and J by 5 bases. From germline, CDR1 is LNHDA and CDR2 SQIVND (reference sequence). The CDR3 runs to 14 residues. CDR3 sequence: CASSRGQGENIQYF. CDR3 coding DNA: TGTGCCAGTAGTAGAGGACAGGGGGAAAACATTCAGTACTTC.

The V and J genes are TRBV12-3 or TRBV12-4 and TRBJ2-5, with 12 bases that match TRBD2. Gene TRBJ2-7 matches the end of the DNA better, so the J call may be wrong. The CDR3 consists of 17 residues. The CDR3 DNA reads TGTGCCAGCAGTTTAGCTGCTCTAGCGGGGGGGGCCTACGAGCAGTACTTC. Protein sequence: CASSLAALAGGAYEQYF.

The DNA of the CDR3 is TGCAGTGCTCAAACGACTTTTGGGACGCGCGGTCAGCCCCAGCATTTT. This encodes CSAQTTFGTRGQPQHF. The V gene is TRBV20-1, the J gene TRBJ1-5; possibly TRBD1 for D (5 bases). The CDR3 covers 16 residues. Trimming took 5 bases from V and 6 from J, leaving 23 bases between them. Looked up from germline, CDR1 is DFQATT and CDR2 is SNEGSKA (reference sequence).

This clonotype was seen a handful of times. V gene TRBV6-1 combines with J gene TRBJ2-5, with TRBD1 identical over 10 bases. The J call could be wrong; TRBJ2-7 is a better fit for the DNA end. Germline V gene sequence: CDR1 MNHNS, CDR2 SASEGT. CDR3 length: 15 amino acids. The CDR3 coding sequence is TGTGCCAGCAGTGATGACAGGGGGCGAAGCAACGAGCAGTACTTC. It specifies CASSDDRGRSNEQYF.

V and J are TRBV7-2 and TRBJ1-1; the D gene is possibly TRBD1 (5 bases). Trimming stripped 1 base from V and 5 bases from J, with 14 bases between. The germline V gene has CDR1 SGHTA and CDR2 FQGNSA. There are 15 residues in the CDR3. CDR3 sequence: CASSLGGTAATEAFF. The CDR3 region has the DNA TGTGCCAGCAGCTTAGGGGGGACTGCTGCTACTGAAGCTTTCTTT.

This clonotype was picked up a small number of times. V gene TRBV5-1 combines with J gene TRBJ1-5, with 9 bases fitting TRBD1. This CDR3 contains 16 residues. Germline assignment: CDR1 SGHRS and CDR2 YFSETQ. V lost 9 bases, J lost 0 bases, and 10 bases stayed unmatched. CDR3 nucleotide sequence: TGCGCCAAGTCCGACAGGGGGATTCTTAGCAATCAGCCCCAGCATTTT. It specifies CAKSDRGILSNQPQHF.

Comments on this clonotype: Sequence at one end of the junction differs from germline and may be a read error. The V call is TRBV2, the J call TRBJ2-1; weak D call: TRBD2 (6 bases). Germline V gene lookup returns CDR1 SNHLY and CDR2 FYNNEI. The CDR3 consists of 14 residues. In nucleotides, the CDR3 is TGTGCCAGCCCTCAGCACGGGACTCGGGATGAGCGGTTCTTC. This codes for CASPQHGTRDERFF.

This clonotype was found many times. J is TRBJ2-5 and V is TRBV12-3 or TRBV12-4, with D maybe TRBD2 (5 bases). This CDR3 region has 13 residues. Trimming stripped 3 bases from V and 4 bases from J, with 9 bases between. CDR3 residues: CASSFGLAETQYF. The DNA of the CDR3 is TGTGCCAGCAGTTTCGGGCTAGCAGAGACCCAGTACTTC.

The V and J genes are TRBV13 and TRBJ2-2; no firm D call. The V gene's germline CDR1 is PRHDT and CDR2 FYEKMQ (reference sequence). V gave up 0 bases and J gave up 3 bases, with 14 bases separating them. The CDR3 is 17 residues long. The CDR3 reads CASSLGAAYWDTGELFF. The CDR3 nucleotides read TGTGCCAGCAGCTTAGGGGCGGCCTATTGGGACACCGGGGAGCTGTTTTTT.

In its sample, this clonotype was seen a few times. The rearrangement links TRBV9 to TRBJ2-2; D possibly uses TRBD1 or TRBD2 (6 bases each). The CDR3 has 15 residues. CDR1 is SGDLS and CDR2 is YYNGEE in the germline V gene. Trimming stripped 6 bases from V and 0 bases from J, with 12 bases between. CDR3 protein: CASKGGLPNTGELFF. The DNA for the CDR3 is TGTGCCAGCAAGGGGGGACTTCCGAACACCGGGGAGCTGTTTTTT.